The present T cell receptor (beta chain) was sequenced within a study of T cell changes during pregnancy in multiple sclerosis. From germline, CDR1 is SNHLY and CDR2 FYNNEI. The CDR3 spans 15 residues. V was clipped by 0 bases and J by 8 bases; unmatched bases: 4. The method was immunoSEQ multiplex PCR; TCRdb's version includes in-frame clones alone and lacks a portion of them. This sample carries approximately 44,000 clones, about 88% of them seen once, and the ten largest clones take around 0.63%. This clonotype was obtained from a female donor with multiple sclerosis, enrolled in a pregnancy study. Sequencing used CD4+ T cells from peripheral blood mononuclear cells, obtained in the first trimester of pregnancy. The chain is built from TRBV2 and TRBJ1-2; 12 bases map to TRBD1. The CDR3 sequence is CASSEAGQGARGYTF. The CDR3 DNA sequence: TGTGCCAGCAGTGAAGCGGGACAGGGGGCTCGGGGCTACACCTTC.